This TCR beta chain was profiled in a study of T cell responses to AZD1222 COVID-19 vaccine. Whole-study results and caveats: There were vaccine-associated CD4 TCRs across spike, dominant at 160-218 and 743-854. Spike-specific TCRs gained breadth and depth after people received two AZD1222 doses. No repertoire was sampled before or during the peak T cell response, only after it. There were mostly white British donors and more females than males, and clonal diversity was possibly underestimated.

Germline CDR1 reads WSHSY; CDR2 reads SAAADI. The CDR3 covers 15 residues. V shed 3 bases and J 8 bases; nucleotides not matched to a gene: 10. TCRdb's table, derived via immunoSEQ multiplex PCR, lists solely in-frame clones and lacks some. Among around 120,000 clones, just over 85% were seen once, and the ten largest hold just over 9.5%. Note on this clone: Antigen unknown.

The TCR was taken from an adult in good health. The chain couples TRBV10-2 to TRBJ2-1; 7 positions match TRBD1. Specimen: peripheral blood, collected on day 0 of AZD1222 vaccination. CDR3 bases: TGCGCCAGCAGTGATCAGGGGCAGGGGGTCGATGAGCAGTTCTTC. Translating it yields CASSDQGQGVDEQFF.